This T cell receptor (beta chain) derives from a study of T cell changes during pregnancy in multiple sclerosis. Sequenced by immunoSEQ multiplex PCR; TCRdb stores in-frame clones only, minus some. The sample lists tens of thousands of clones; 94% were seen once. V gave up 6 bases and J gave up 5 bases; unmatched junction bases: 9. This CDR3 contains 15 residues. In germline, CDR1 is MDHEN, CDR2 SYDVKM. Sequenced here: peripheral blood, sampled in the second trimester of pregnancy. This chain links TRBV28 with TRBJ2-1; TRBD2 matches at 8 bases. The receptor's source is a female donor in good health, enrolled as a control in a pregnancy study. The CDR3, as DNA: TGTGCCAGCAGACTCAGCGGGAGCGGCGACAATGAGCAGTTCTTC. Encoded protein: CASRLSGSGDNEQFF.